This T cell receptor (beta chain) was profiled in a study of OX40 agonist ivuxolimab in advanced cancers. Looking at the study overall: Hepatocellular carcinoma, melanoma, renal cell or head and neck cancer was diagnosed in the dose-escalation patients. Broader study findings: Average numbers of expanded clones were greater in CD8+ T cells than in CD4+. Those patients achieving a partial response at 0.1-3.0 mg/kg showed among the lowest clonal expansion.

This clone showed up just once. What it binds is not known. V was trimmed by 4 bases and J by 5 bases, leaving 17 bases between them. CDR1 and CDR2 (germline): GTSNPN, SVGIG (reference sequence). There are 15 residues in the CDR3. TCRdb's table, derived via immunoSEQ multiplex PCR, lists solely in-frame clones and lacks some. Of some 62,000 clones in the sample, about 92% were seen once. V usage is TRBV30 and J usage is TRBJ1-4; D remains unclear. The sequencing here drew on CD4+ or CD8+ T cells sorted from blood, taken in a trial of the OX40 agonist ivuxolimab. This TCR derives from an adult with an advanced solid tumor such as melanoma, head and neck, liver or kidney cancer. CDR3 DNA sequence: TGTGCCTGGAAACCGTCTGGGATTGGAAATGAAAAACTGTTTTTT. The encoded protein is CAWKPSGIGNEKLFF.